The TCR beta chain described here comes from a study of T cell repertoires in cytomegalovirus infection. Overall study: CMV infection and matching HLA type were both indicated by public TCR beta signatures.

Study-wide results and caveats: Clonotype analysis showed dominance of the ex vivo response by HLA-C-restricted CMV-specific TCR beta clonotypes. Cumulative public TCR beta family frequency identified CMV carriers with the relevant HLA.

Notes on this clonotype: Its antigen is not known.

The CDR3 contains 15 residues. V was cut by 6 bases and J by 0 bases, with 15 bases left in between. MiXCR, run by TCRdb on the reads, gives a single entry per CDR3 protein. This table holds roughly 570,000 distinct CDR3 sequences, around two fifths found once. The chain uses TRBV12-3 or TRBV12-4 and TRBJ2-7; D is uncertain. The clonotype originates from a human donor in good health (CMV status not recorded). Some clones in this sample may be carry-over from other donors' samples. Sequenced here: cultured PBMCs, sampled from culture after CMV antigen stimulation. CDR3 DNA: TGTGCCAGCAGCTCTACAGTCGAGAGCTCCTACGAGCAGTACTTC. Encoded protein: CASSSTVESSYEQYF.